Below, 19 T cell receptor beta chains from the same sample are listed, as sequenced in a study of blood T cell repertoires in COVID-19 (TCRdb year 2020). Library prep was done by the immunoSEQ multiplex PCR assay. In TCRdb, the immuneACCESS table is reduced to in-frame sequences with V and J assigned. These tables do not hold every clone; where another copy was compared, an unresolved V gene accounts for under half, and the others remain unexplained. The sample table shows over 350,000 clones, and 75% to 90% are seen once. The ten most abundant clones make up around 4.5% of the sample. Specimen: peripheral blood. These receptor sequences come from a woman aged 25-40 years with acute or convalescent COVID-19.

The CDR3 loop reads CAWSVPAGKYNEKLFF. The CDR3 coding sequence is TGTGCCTGGAGTGTACCGGCAGGGAAATATAATGAAAAACTGTTTTTT. The genes are TRBV30 and TRBJ1-4, with a tentative D call TRBD1 (5 bases). This CDR3 region has 16 residues. V was clipped by 0 bases and J by 4 bases, with 15 bases between them. Per the germline V gene, CDR1 is GTSNPN and CDR2 is SVGIG (reference sequence).

The chain carries TRBV4-2 and TRBJ1-6, with 9 nucleotides matching TRBD1. CDR1 and CDR2 (germline): LGHNA, YNFKEQ. The CDR3 contains 16 residues. V gave up 5 bases and J gave up 5 bases; unmatched junction bases: 7. The CDR3 coding sequence is TGTGCCAGCAGCGCGGACAGGGGAATGGATAATTCACCCCTCCACTTT. Its protein is CASSADRGMDNSPLHF.

The rearrangement links TRBV4-1 to TRBJ1-2; a possible D gene is TRBD1 (5 bases). Germline V gene lookup returns CDR1 MGHRA and CDR2 YSYEKL. Trimming took 1 base from V and 0 from J, leaving 12 bases between them. The CDR3 has 16 amino acids. The CDR3 sequence: CASSQGPREANYGYTF. The CDR3 DNA reads TGCGCCAGCAGCCAAGGCCCCAGGGAAGCTAACTATGGCTACACCTTC.

The chain combines TRBV5-4 with TRBJ2-7; D unclear. Trimming shortened V by 0 bases and J by 2 bases, and 9 bases separated the two germline ends. The CDR3 consists of 14 residues. Germline V gives CDR1 SGHNT, CDR2 YYREEE (reference sequence). CDR3 DNA: TGTGCCAGCAGCTTGGGCCAGGCCGCCTACGAGCAGTACTTC. It is translated as CASSLGQAAYEQYF.

Worth noting for this clone: Additional DNA sequences in this sample encode the identical CDR3. This chain connects TRBV5-1 to TRBJ2-5, with TRBD1 as a possible D gene (5 bases). The CDR3 has 14 amino acids. Germline V gives CDR1 SGHRS, CDR2 YFSETQ. Trimming cost V 2 bases and J 2 bases, with 10 bases left between them. The CDR3 protein is CASSFGQLQETQYF. The CDR3 coding sequence is TGCGCCAGCAGCTTCGGACAATTACAAGAGACCCAGTACTTC.

CDR3 sequence reads: CAISEGTPRPEAFF. The CDR3 bases are TGTGCCATCAGTGAAGGGACACCGAGACCTGAAGCTTTCTTT. The chain joins TRBV10-3 to TRBJ1-1, with D maybe TRBD1 (6 bases). Germline V gene lookup returns CDR1 ENHRY and CDR2 SYGVKD. The CDR3 sequence is 14 residues long. Trimming stripped 3 bases from V and 6 bases from J, with 14 bases between.

This clone was detected only once. The chain couples TRBV3-1 (or the pseudogene TRBV3-2) to TRBJ2-5; TRBD2 matches 10 bases. The CDR3 sequence is 14 residues long. Germline-derived CDR1 and CDR2 are LGHDT and YNNKEL (reference sequence). V gave up 0 bases and J gave up 7 bases; unmatched junction bases: 2. CDR3 protein: CASSQEAGGRTQYF. Here the CDR3 DNA reads TGTGCCAGCAGCCAAGAAGCGGGGGGGCGGACCCAGTACTTC.

The V call is TRBV7-9, the J call TRBJ1-1; D call uncertain. The CDR3 consists of 16 residues. Deletions cut 7 bases from V and 0 bases from J, with 18 bases between. Germline values: CDR1 SEHNR, CDR2 FQNEAQ (reference sequence). For the CDR3, the DNA is TGTGCCAGCACCACAAGAGGGCCGGCCGTGAACACTGAAGCTTTCTTT. Its protein product is CASTTRGPAVNTEAFF.

The chain uses TRBV28 and TRBJ1-4; TRBD1 matches 8 bases. Trimming cost V 6 bases and J 7 bases; bases outside gene matches: 10. Germline V CDR1 and CDR2: MDHEN, SYDVKM. CDR3 length: 15 amino acids. The CDR3 sequence is CASRAGQVFSEKLFF. The CDR3 region has the DNA TGTGCCAGCAGAGCGGGACAGGTCTTTAGTGAAAAACTGTTTTTT.

Points on this clone: One end of the junction fails to match germline, which may point to a read error. The J gene is TRBJ2-7, the V gene TRBV15; 9 bases line up with TRBD1. Germline V gives CDR1 LNHNV, CDR2 YYDKDF (reference sequence). The CDR3 is made up of 13 amino acids. Written as DNA, the CDR3 is TGTGCCACCAGCAGCCAAACCGGGACAGGGTATAGGTTC. This translates into CATSSQTGTGYRF.

This sequence joins TRBV2 and TRBJ1-5; D may be TRBD1 (5 bases). Germline V gives CDR1 SNHLY, CDR2 FYNNEI. V was shortened by 1 base and J by 0 bases, with 10 bases between the two germline ends. CDR3 length equals 16 residues. This chain's CDR3 is CASSEGGSLSNQPQHF. Written as DNA, the CDR3 is TGTGCCAGCAGTGAAGGGGGCTCACTTAGCAATCAGCCCCAGCATTTT.

This chain uses TRBV7-9 with TRBJ2-3; D remains ambiguous. Germline loops: CDR1 SEHNR, CDR2 FQNEAQ (reference sequence). This CDR3 comprises 16 residues. Trimming left V 3 bases short and J 5 bases short, with 18 bases between. CDR3 sequence: CASSFQNPNLRDTQYF. The CDR3 DNA reads TGTGCCAGCAGCTTCCAAAATCCGAACCTCAGAGATACGCAGTATTTT.

This chain uses TRBV6-6 with TRBJ1-2; 11 nucleotides match TRBD1. The trim removed 2 bases at V and 4 bases at J, leaving 6 bases unmatched. Germline V gene lookup returns CDR1 MNHNY and CDR2 SVGAGI (reference sequence). The CDR3 consists of 16 residues. This chain's CDR3 is CASSYTEGQGGYGYTF. The CDR3 nucleotides are TGTGCCAGCAGTTACACCGAGGGACAGGGGGGCTATGGCTACACCTTC.

The chain is built from TRBV5-1 and TRBJ1-5; 8 nucleotides align to TRBD1. V lost 2 bases, J lost 7 bases, and 8 bases stayed unmatched. The CDR3 is made up of 15 amino acids. The germline gives CDR1 SGHRS, CDR2 YFSETQ. CDR3 DNA sequence: TGCGCCAGCAGCTTCTCAGGGGGCGCAGGGCAGCCCCAGCATTTT. Translating it yields CASSFSGGAGQPQHF.

In its sample, this clone was seen once. The chain links TRBV30 to TRBJ2-5, with 14 positions matching TRBD2. V lost 0 bases to trimming and J lost 4 bases; unmatched junction nucleotides: 1. Germline lookup yields CDR1 GTSNPN and CDR2 SVGIG (reference sequence). The CDR3 consists of 15 residues. The DNA for the CDR3 is TGTGCCTGGAGTGTCGGACTAGCGGGAGGAGAGACCCAGTACTTC. This translates into CAWSVGLAGGETQYF.

The chain employs TRBV19 and TRBJ2-7; TRBD1 agrees at 8 bases. J gave up 3 bases and V 5 bases, and 3 bases lay outside the gene matches. The CDR3 extends over 13 amino acids. Germline CDR1 and CDR2: LNHDA and SQIVND (reference sequence). The CDR3 loop is CASSLQGDYEQYF. CDR3 in DNA: TGTGCCAGTAGTTTACAGGGGGACTACGAGCAGTACTTC.

The chain carries TRBV15 and TRBJ2-5; 14 nucleotides align to TRBD2. With 4 bases clipped from V and 2 bases from J, the junction kept 6 bases outside the gene matches. CDR3 length equals 17 residues. Germline loops: CDR1 LNHNV, CDR2 YYDKDF (reference sequence). The CDR3 here is CATSTRLAGGIQETQYF. CDR3 sequence (DNA): TGTGCCACCAGCACCCGACTAGCGGGGGGGATACAAGAGACCCAGTACTTC.

The CDR3 sequence: CASSDQFAAINEQFF. In DNA, the CDR3 is TGTGCCAGCAGTGACCAATTTGCGGCAATCAATGAGCAGTTCTTC. The rearrangement links TRBV6-4 to TRBJ2-1; D not resolved. This CDR3 has 15 residues. The germline CDR1 and CDR2 sequences are MRHNA and SNTAGT. Trimming pared 2 bases from V and 6 bases from J, leaving 14 bases between.

The V call is TRBV11-2, the J call TRBJ2-1; 7 bases agree with TRBD1. Per the germline V gene, CDR1 is SGHAT and CDR2 is FQNNGV. J lost 8 bases, V lost 5 bases, and 3 bases had no gene match. This CDR3 region has 12 residues. The CDR3 region is CASSPGTDEQFF. DNA of the CDR3: TGTGCCAGCAGCCCAGGGACAGATGAGCAGTTCTTC.